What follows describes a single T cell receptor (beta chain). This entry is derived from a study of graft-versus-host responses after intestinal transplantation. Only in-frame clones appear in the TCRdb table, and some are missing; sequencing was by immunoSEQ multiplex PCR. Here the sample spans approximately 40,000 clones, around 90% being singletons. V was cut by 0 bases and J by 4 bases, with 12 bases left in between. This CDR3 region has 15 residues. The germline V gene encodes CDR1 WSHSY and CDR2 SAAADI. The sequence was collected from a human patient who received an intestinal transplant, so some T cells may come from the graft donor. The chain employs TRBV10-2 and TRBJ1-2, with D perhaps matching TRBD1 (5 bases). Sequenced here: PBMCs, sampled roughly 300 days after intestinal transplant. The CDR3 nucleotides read TGCGCCAGCAGTGAGTCTCAGGGAAGTGTCTATGGCTACACCTTC. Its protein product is CASSESQGSVYGYTF.